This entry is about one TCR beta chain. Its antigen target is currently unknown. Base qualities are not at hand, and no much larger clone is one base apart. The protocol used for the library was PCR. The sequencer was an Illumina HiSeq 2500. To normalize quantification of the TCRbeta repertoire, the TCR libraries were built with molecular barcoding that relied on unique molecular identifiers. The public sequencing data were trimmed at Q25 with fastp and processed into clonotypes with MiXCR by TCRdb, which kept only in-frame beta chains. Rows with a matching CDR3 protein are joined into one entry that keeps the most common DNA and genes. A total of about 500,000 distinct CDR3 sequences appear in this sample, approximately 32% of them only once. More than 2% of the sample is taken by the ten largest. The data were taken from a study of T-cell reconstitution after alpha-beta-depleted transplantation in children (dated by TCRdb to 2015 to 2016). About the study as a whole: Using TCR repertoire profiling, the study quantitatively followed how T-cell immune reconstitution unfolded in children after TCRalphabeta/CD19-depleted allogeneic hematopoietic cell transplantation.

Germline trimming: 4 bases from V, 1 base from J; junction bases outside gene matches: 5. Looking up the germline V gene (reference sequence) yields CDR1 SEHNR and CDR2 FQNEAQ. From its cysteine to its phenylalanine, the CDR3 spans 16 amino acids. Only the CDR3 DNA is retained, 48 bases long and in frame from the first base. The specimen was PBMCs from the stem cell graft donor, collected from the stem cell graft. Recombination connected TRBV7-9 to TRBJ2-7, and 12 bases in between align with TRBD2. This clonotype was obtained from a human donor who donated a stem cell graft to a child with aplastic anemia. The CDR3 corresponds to CASSSTSGSYSYEQYF. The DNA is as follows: TGTGCCAGCAGCTCGACTAGCGGGAGTTATTCCTACGAGCAGTACTTC.